This T cell receptor (beta chain) was recovered during a study of cytomegalovirus exposure and HLA in healthy donors. Points from the study as a whole: In a later analysis, HLA-associated TCR beta chains were more clonally expanded than equally common others. In a later analysis, an Asian-associated ancestry cluster reportedly showed fewer N-insertions than the roughly 730-donor mean. A missense DCLRE1C variant was associated with V- and J-gene trimming of TCR beta chains in a later analysis, and an independent cohort replicated the association.

Primers: 60 Vbeta forward and 13 Jbeta reverse. Some clones are missing from TCRdb's copy, which holds only in-frame ones; the method was immunoSEQ multiplex PCR. The sample includes about 190,000 clones, around four fifths of them seen just once. As for this clone: Its antigen is not identified.

Germline CDR1 is SEHNR and CDR2 is FQNEAQ (reference sequence). This CDR3 has 16 residues. V lost 1 base, J lost 0 bases, and 12 bases lay in between. The TCR sequence derives from a woman between 50 and 59 years old in good health and CMV-seropositive. The sequencing sample was made of PBMCs. The V gene is TRBV7-9, the J gene TRBJ1-2, with D perhaps TRBD1 (5 bases). CDR3 DNA sequence: TGTGCCAGCAGCTTAGGGACGGACACCACTAACTATGGCTACACCTTC. Protein product: CASSLGTDTTNYGYTF.